Shown below are 5 T cell receptor beta chains from a single sample sequenced in a study of response to subunit inactivated influenza vaccine. TCRdb re-derived calls from the RT-PCR reads in MiXCR, one entry per CDR3 protein. This sample yields approximately 680,000 distinct CDR3 sequences, of which approximately 14% are seen a single time; roughly 10% belongs to the top ten. Sequencing used PBMCs from blood, obtained approximately 12 days after vaccination. These receptors came from a man aged 45 to 65 who received an inactivated influenza vaccine.

This clonotype was picked up a small number of times. The rearrangement uses TRBV27 and TRBJ2-1; unclear D gene. Per the germline V gene, CDR1 is MNHEY and CDR2 is SMNVEV (reference sequence). The CDR3 covers 16 residues. V dropped 6 bases and J dropped 0 bases, with 15 bases sitting between them. CDR3 amino acids: CASSGSRVSSYNEQFF. The DNA for the CDR3 is TGTGCCAGCAGCGGGTCTCGCGTTAGCTCCTACAATGAGCAGTTCTTC.

This clonotype was detected many times. This chain links TRBV20-1 with TRBJ2-5; D uncertain. The germline V gene encodes CDR1 DFQATT and CDR2 SNEGSKA (reference sequence). The CDR3 is made up of 12 amino acids. V lost 4 bases, J lost 5 bases, and 11 bases lay in between. The CDR3 nucleotides read TGCAGTGCTACGGTCATCATGGAGACCCAGTACTTC. This translates into CSATVIMETQYF.

There are a few counts of this clonotype. V gene TRBV11-2 combines with J gene TRBJ2-5; no reliable D call. This CDR3 has 13 residues. Trimming left V 0 bases short and J 7 bases short, with 9 bases between. Germline V CDR1 and CDR2: SGHAT, FQNNGV. The CDR3 bases are TGTGCCAGCAGCTTAGATTCCCCGGGGACCCAGTACTTC. Encoded protein: CASSLDSPGTQYF.

J is TRBJ2-2 and V is TRBV7-9, with 7 bases matching TRBD1. CDR1 SEHNR and CDR2 FQNEAQ come from the germline V gene (reference sequence). This CDR3 contains 13 residues. Trimming took 8 bases from V and 4 from J; bases not matched to a gene: 4. The CDR3 sequence: CASGRTGTGELFF. CDR3 bases: TGTGCCAGCGGAAGGACAGGCACCGGGGAGCTGTTTTTT.

This clonotype turned up a few times. CDR3 residues: CASSGRQGDTQYF. CDR3 bases: TGTGCCAGCAGCGGTAGACAGGGGGATACGCAGTATTTT. The rearrangement joins TRBV11-1 to TRBJ2-3, with 8 bases identical to TRBD1. Germline values: CDR1 SGHAT, CDR2 FQDESV (reference sequence). V gave up 5 bases and J gave up 6 bases; unmatched junction bases: 4. The CDR3 covers 13 residues. The whole variable domain, remainder taken from reference TRBV11-1 and TRBJ2-3, is EAEVAQSPRYKITEKSQAVAFWCDPISGHATLYWYRQILGQGPELLVQFQDESVVDDSQLPKDRFSAERLKGVDSTLKIQPAELGDSAMYLCASSGRQGDTQYFGPGTRLTVL.